The clone carrying this T cell receptor beta chain has only a few counts. Its antigen remains unidentified. The data originate from a study of response to subunit inactivated influenza vaccine. Overall study results and limits: A suggestion made by the authors is that each seasonal influenza vaccination recruits few new T cells.

This CDR3 region has 15 residues. Trimming shortened V by 2 bases and J by 0 bases, and 8 bases separated the two germline ends. In germline, CDR1 is LNHDA, CDR2 SQIVND (reference sequence). A single record per CDR3 protein comes from TCRdb applying MiXCR to the RT-PCR reads. The table shows 500,000 to 600,000 distinct CDR3 sequences, with around 8% occurring only once. This clonotype originated in a man aged 50 to 69 who received an inactivated influenza vaccine. This chain links TRBV19 with TRBJ1-5; D is uncertain. Sample: PBMCs from blood, taken 23 months after vaccination. The CDR3 sequence is CASSITGSSNQPQHF. The CDR3 DNA reads TGTGCCAGTAGTATAACCGGGAGTAGCAATCAGCCCCAGCATTTT.